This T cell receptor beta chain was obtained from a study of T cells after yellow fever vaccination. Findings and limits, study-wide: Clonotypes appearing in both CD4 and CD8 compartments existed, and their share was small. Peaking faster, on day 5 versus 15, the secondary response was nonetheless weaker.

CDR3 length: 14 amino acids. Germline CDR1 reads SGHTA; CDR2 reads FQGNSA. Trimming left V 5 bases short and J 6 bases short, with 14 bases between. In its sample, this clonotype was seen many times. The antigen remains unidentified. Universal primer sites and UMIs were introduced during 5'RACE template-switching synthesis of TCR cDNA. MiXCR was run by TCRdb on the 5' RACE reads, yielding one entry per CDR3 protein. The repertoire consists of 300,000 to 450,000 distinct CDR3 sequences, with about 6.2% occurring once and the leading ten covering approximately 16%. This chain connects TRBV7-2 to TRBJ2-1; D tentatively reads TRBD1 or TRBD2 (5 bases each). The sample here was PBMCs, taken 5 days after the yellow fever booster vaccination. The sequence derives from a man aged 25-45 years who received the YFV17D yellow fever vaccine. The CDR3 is CASSPGWGSNEQFF. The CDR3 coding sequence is TGTGCCAGCAGCCCCGGGTGGGGGTCCAATGAGCAGTTCTTC.